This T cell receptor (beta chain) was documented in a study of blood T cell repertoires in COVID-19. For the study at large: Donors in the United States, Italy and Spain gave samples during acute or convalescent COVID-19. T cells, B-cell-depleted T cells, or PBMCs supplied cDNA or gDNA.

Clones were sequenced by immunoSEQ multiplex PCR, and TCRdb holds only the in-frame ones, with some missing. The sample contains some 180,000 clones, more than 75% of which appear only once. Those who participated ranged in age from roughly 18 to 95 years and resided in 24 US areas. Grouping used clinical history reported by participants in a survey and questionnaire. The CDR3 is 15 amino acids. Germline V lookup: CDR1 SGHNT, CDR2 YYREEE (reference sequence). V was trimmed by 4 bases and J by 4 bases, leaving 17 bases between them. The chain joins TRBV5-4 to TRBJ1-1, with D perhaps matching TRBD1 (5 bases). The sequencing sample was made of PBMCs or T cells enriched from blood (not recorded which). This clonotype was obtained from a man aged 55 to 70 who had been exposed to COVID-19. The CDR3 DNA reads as TGTGCCAGCAGCGCAAAACGGGGGGATGGCACTGAAGCTTTCTTT. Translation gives CASSAKRGDGTEAFF.